Listed below are T cell receptor beta chains from one sample, sequenced in a study of immune evolution from preneoplasia to lung adenocarcinoma. Assay used: immunoSEQ multiplex PCR; TCRdb lists only in-frame clones, some missing. The repertoire consists of several thousand clones, with more than 80% occurring once and the leading ten covering less than 3%. The sample taken for sequencing was FFPE lung adenocarcinoma in situ tissue. These receptors were taken from a person between 65 and 79 years old with lung adenocarcinoma. Both conserved end residues are part of each CDR3. A D gene is named only where the DNA matches it firmly. A clone size is listed for some rows: how often the clone was seen (once, few, many), or a class if it is expanded.

v_gene	abundance	j_gene	d_gene	CDR3aa	CDR3nt
TRBV5-1	-	TRBJ2-1	-	CASSLAGGIWEQFF	TGCGCCAGCAGCTTGGCTGGCGGGATTTGGGAGCAGTTCTTC
TRBV11-2	-	TRBJ1-6	TRBD1	CASSQRGQGTSPLHF	TGTGCCAGCAGCCAGCGGGGACAGGGGACTTCACCCCTCCACTTT
TRBV11-1	-	TRBJ2-5	-	CASSLQGPQYF	TGTGCCAGCAGCTTGCAGGGCCCCCAGTACTTC
TRBV6-1	-	TRBJ2-2	-	CASSDRSGNTGELFF	TGTGCCAGCAGTGATAGGTCGGGAAATACCGGGGAGCTGTTTTTT
TRBV28	-	TRBJ1-1	TRBD1	CASSSTGVRVNTEAFF	TGTGCCAGCAGTTCGACAGGGGTGAGGGTGAACACTGAAGCTTTCTTT
TRBV6-5	-	TRBJ2-3	TRBD1	CASSPSRTGGDTQYF	TGTGCCAGCAGCCCCAGCCGGACAGGGGGGGATACGCAGTATTTT
TRBV7-9	-	TRBJ2-2	TRBD2	CASSFGGSGELFF	TGTGCCAGCAGCTTCGGGGGGTCCGGGGAGCTGTTTTTT
TRBV10-3	-	TRBJ2-7	-	CAISFVDSPGEQYF	TGTGCCATCAGTTTCGTGGATTCTCCGGGGGAGCAGTACTTC
TRBV5-1	-	TRBJ2-2	-	CASSLPDSGELFF	TGCGCCAGCAGCTTGCCGGATTCCGGGGAGCTGTTTTTT
TRBV6-5	few	TRBJ2-3	TRBD2	CASSTRGAASDTQYF	TGTGCCAGCAGTACGCGGGGGGCCGCCTCAGATACGCAGTATTTT
TRBV28	-	TRBJ1-3	-	CASSLGGRRAGNTIYF	TGTGCCAGCAGTTTGGGAGGCCGTCGAGCTGGAAACACCATATATTTT
TRBV9	-	TRBJ2-2	TRBD2	CASGDSGANTGELFF	TGTGCCAGCGGGGATAGCGGGGCGAACACCGGGGAGCTGTTTTTT
TRBV18	-	TRBJ2-2	-	CASSPPAGPNTGELFF	TGTGCCAGCTCACCGCCGGCAGGGCCCAACACCGGGGAGCTGTTTTTT
TRBV6-5	-	TRBJ2-1	-	CASSHPSRNYNEQFF	TGTGCCAGCAGTCACCCGTCCCGGAACTACAATGAGCAGTTCTTC
TRBV4-2	-	TRBJ2-1	TRBD2	CASSQGLGGGAGEQFF	TGTGCCAGCAGCCAAGGTCTGGGCGGGGGGGCAGGTGAGCAGTTCTTC
TRBV19	-	TRBJ1-1	-	CASRSGWDTEAFF	TGTGCCAGTAGGTCTGGATGGGACACTGAAGCTTTCTTT
TRBV6-5	-	TRBJ1-5	-	CASSSNQYSNQPQHF	TGTGCCAGCAGTTCGAACCAATATAGCAATCAGCCCCAGCATTTT
TRBV4-1	-	TRBJ1-4	-	CASSPPRGANTNEKLFF	TGCGCCAGCAGCCCCCCACGGGGGGCGAATACTAATGAAAAACTGTTTTTT
TRBV10-1	once	TRBJ2-2	TRBD1	CASGGTGLAGELFF	TGCGCCAGCGGCGGGACAGGACTTGCCGGGGAGCTGTTTTTT
TRBV6-6	-	TRBJ2-1	-	CASTSVEGNEQFF	TGTGCCAGCACTTCGGTGGAAGGCAATGAGCAGTTCTTC
TRBV6-1	-	TRBJ2-1	TRBD1	CASNYRGYYNEQFF	TGTGCCAGCAATTACAGGGGGTACTACAATGAGCAGTTCTTC
TRBV5-1	once	TRBJ1-4	TRBD1	CASSLAVGTGGEKLFF	TGCGCCAGCAGCTTGGCTGTTGGGACAGGGGGGGAAAAACTGTTTTTT
TRBV30	few	TRBJ1-5	-	CAWQDSNQPQHF	TGTGCCTGGCAGGACAGCAATCAGCCCCAGCATTTT
TRBV7-3	-	TRBJ1-1	-	CASTPLAAFF	TGTGCCAGCACTCCTCTGGCAGCTTTCTTT
TRBV2	once	TRBJ1-1	-	CASSRTLGGTEAFF	TGTGCCAGCTCAAGGACCTTGGGTGGCACTGAAGCTTTCTTT
TRBV14	-	TRBJ2-5	-	CASSQDHRGETQYF	TGTGCCAGCAGCCAAGATCACCGGGGGGAGACCCAGTACTTC
TRBV28	-	TRBJ1-2	-	CATRREGGYTF	TGTGCCACCCGCAGGGAAGGTGGCTACACCTTC
TRBV7-9	-	TRBJ2-7	-	CASSAPGGEQYF	TGTGCCAGCAGCGCCCCTGGAGGCGAGCAGTACTTC
TRBV11-2	-	TRBJ1-3	-	CASSSTSGNTIYF	TGTGCCAGCAGCTCAACCTCTGGAAACACCATATATTTT
TRBV10-1	once	TRBJ1-1	-	CASSESEGFAEAFF	TGCGCCAGCAGTGAGTCGGAGGGGTTCGCTGAAGCTTTCTTT
TRBV30	-	TRBJ1-5	-	CAWSGGGNQPQHF	TGTGCCTGGAGTGGGGGCGGCAATCAGCCCCAGCATTTT
TRBV5-1	-	TRBJ2-7	TRBD1	CASSLGQGASSRYEQYF	TGCGCCAGCAGCTTGGGACAGGGGGCGTCAAGCCGCTACGAGCAGTACTTC
TRBV6-5	-	TRBJ2-3	TRBD2	CASRRRGWPDTQYF	TGTGCCAGCAGGAGGCGGGGGTGGCCAGATACGCAGTATTTT
TRBV28	few	TRBJ2-7	-	CASSSSNFYEQYF	TGTGCCAGCAGTTCGTCTAACTTCTACGAGCAGTACTTC
TRBV2	-	TRBJ2-3	-	CASGERAGITDTQYF	TGTGCCAGCGGCGAAAGGGCAGGGATCACAGATACGCAGTATTTT
TRBV12-5	-	TRBJ1-2	-	CASGLGAQGQEFYGYTF	TGTGCTAGTGGTTTGGGCGCCCAAGGGCAGGAGTTCTATGGCTACACCTTC
TRBV30	once	TRBJ1-4	-	CAWSVPRPINEKLFF	TGTGCCTGGAGTGTACCCCGGCCGATTAATGAAAAACTGTTTTTT
TRBV7-9	-	TRBJ1-3	-	CASSNPFSGNTIYF	TGTGCCAGCAGCAATCCATTCTCTGGAAACACCATATATTTT
TRBV2	-	TRBJ2-2	-	CASGSGGELFF	TGTGCCAGCGGATCTGGCGGGGAGCTGTTTTTT
TRBV5-1	once	TRBJ1-2	-	CASSSGPSGPLDGYTF	TGCGCCAGCAGCTCGGGCCCCAGTGGACCCCTCGATGGCTACACCTTC
TRBV6-5	-	TRBJ2-7	TRBD2	CASSYLPSGSSEQYF	TGTGCCAGCAGTTACCTGCCTAGCGGGAGTAGCGAGCAGTACTTC
TRBV7-9	-	TRBJ2-3	-	CASSFDPGSTDTQYF	TGTGCCAGCAGCTTTGACCCGGGGAGCACAGATACGCAGTATTTT
TRBV5-1	-	TRBJ2-7	-	CASSQGGDTYEQYF	TGCGCCAGCAGCCAGGGAGGGGACACCTACGAGCAGTACTTC
TRBV30	-	TRBJ2-6	-	CACRQSGANVLTF	TGTGCCTGCCGACAGTCTGGGGCCAACGTCCTGACTTTC
TRBV4-1	-	TRBJ2-3	-	CATAGGGGTQYF	TGCGCCACCGCAGGGGGCGGGGGTACGCAGTATTTT
TRBV11-1	-	TRBJ2-1	TRBD1	CASSPRTGDYNEQFF	TGTGCCAGCAGCCCCCGGACAGGGGACTACAATGAGCAGTTCTTC
TRBV28	-	TRBJ1-1	-	CASSGPNTEAFF	TGTGCCAGCAGTGGGCCTAACACTGAAGCTTTCTTT
TRBV10-3	-	TRBJ1-3	-	CAISESGSSGNTIYF	TGTGCCATCAGTGAAAGTGGATCCTCTGGAAACACCATATATTTT
TRBV5-1	-	TRBJ2-7	-	CASSLAGSSYEQYF	TGCGCCAGCAGCTTGGCAGGGAGCTCCTACGAGCAGTACTTC
TRBV2	-	TRBJ1-1	-	CARDSPNTEAFF	TGTGCCAGAGACTCACCGAACACTGAAGCTTTCTTT
TRBV27	-	TRBJ2-7	-	CASRQGRREQYF	TGTGCCAGCAGGCAGGGAAGAAGGGAGCAGTACTTC
TRBV30	-	TRBJ2-3	-	CAWSGDTQYF	TGTGCCTGGAGCGGAGATACGCAGTATTTT
TRBV28	-	TRBJ2-7	TRBD2	CASSNGLAGGPSYEQYF	TGTGCCAGCAGCAACGGACTAGCGGGAGGGCCCTCCTACGAGCAGTACTTC